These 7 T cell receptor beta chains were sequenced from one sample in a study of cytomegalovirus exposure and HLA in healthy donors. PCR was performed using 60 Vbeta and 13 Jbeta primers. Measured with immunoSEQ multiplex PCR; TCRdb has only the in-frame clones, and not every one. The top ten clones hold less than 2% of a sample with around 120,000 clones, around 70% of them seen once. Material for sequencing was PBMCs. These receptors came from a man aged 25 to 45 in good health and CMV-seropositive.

The CDR3 is CASSYRITGELFF. DNA for the CDR3: TGTGCCAGCAGTTACAGGATCACCGGGGAGCTGTTTTTT. The V and J genes are TRBV27 and TRBJ2-2, with D perhaps matching TRBD1 (5 bases). The CDR3 is 13 residues long. Germline V gives CDR1 MNHEY, CDR2 SMNVEV (reference sequence). V was shortened by 4 bases and J by 4 bases, with 7 bases between the two germline ends.

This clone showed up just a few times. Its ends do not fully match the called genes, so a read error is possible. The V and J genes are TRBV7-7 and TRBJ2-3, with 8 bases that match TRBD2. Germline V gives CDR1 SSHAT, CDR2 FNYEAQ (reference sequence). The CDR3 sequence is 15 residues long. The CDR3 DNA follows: TGTGCTAGCAGCTTTAGCGGGACGAGCACAGATACGCAGTATTTT. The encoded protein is CASSFSGTSTDTQYF.

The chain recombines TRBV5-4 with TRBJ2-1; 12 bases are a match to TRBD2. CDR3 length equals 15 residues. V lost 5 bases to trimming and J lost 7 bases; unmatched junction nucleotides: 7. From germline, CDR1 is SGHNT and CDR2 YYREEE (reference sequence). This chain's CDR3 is CASRTGLAGGNEQFF. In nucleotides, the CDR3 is TGTGCCAGCAGGACGGGACTAGCGGGTGGGAATGAGCAGTTCTTC.

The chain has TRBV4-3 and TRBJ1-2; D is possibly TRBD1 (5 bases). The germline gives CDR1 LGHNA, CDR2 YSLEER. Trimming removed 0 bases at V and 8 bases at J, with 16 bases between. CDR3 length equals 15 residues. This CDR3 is CASSQDRQGRQGYTF. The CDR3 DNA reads TGCGCCAGCAGCCAAGATAGGCAGGGAAGACAAGGCTACACCTTC.

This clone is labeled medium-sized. The CDR3 coding sequence is TGTGCCAGCAGCCAGCGACTAGCGGGAGACGTTATTGAGCAGTTCTTC. It specifies CASSQRLAGDVIEQFF. V usage is TRBV4-2 and J usage is TRBJ2-1; 12 positions match TRBD2. The CDR3 runs 16 residues. The V segment lost 3 bases and the J segment 9 bases; nucleotides outside the gene matches: 9. The germline gives CDR1 LGHNA, CDR2 YNFKEQ.

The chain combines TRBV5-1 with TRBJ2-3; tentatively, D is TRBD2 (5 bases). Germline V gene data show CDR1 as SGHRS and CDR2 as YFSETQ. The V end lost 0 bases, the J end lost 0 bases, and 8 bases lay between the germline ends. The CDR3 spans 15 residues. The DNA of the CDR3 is TGCGCCAGCAGCTTGGCCCCGGGGAGCACAGATACGCAGTATTTT. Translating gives CASSLAPGSTDTQYF.

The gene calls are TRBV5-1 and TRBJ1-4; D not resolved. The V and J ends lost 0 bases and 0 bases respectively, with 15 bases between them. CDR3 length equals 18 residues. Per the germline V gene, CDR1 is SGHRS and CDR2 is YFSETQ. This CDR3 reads CASSLGPEAATTNEKLFF. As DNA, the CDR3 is TGCGCCAGCAGCTTGGGCCCGGAGGCCGCAACAACTAATGAAAAACTGTTTTTT.